The rows below give T cell receptor beta chains drawn from one sample of a study of radiotherapy plus CTLA-4 blockade in lung cancer. Assay used: immunoSEQ multiplex PCR; TCRdb lists only in-frame clones, some missing. The sample has roughly 92,000 clones; 75% to 90% are singletons. Sequencing used peripheral blood, obtained from a patient treated with radiotherapy plus ipilimumab. The origin of the receptors is a human donor with non-small cell lung cancer who had a partial response to radiotherapy plus ipilimumab. Each CDR3 is given with its conserved first and last residue. D genes are given only for firm matches. Some rows have no size entry. The others give once, few or many, or a class for an expanded clone.

V gene	J gene	clone size	D gene	CDR3 protein	CDR3 DNA
TRBV28	TRBJ2-3	NA	TRBD2	CASRGTSGMSDTQYF	TGTGCCAGCAGGGGGACTAGCGGGATGTCAGATACGCAGTATTTT
TRBV7-2	TRBJ2-7	NA	NA	CASSLVRTTSYEQYF	TGTGCCAGCAGCTTAGTCCGTACAACCTCCTACGAGCAGTACTTC
TRBV5-1	TRBJ2-7	NA	TRBD1	CASSLASTGPTYEQYF	TGCGCCAGCAGCTTGGCCTCGACAGGGCCCACCTACGAGCAGTACTTC
TRBV19	TRBJ1-5	NA	TRBD1	CASSREGQGDQPQHF	TGTGCCAGTAGTCGAGAGGGACAGGGAGACCAGCCCCAGCATTTT
TRBV21-1	TRBJ1-1	NA	NA	CASSARDTLNTEAFF	TGTGCCAGCAGCGCCCGGGACACATTGAACACTGAAGCTTTCTTT
TRBV19	TRBJ2-3	few	TRBD1	CASSGLGQGYLDTQYF	TGTGCCAGTAGCGGATTGGGACAGGGGTATTTAGATACGCAGTATTTT
TRBV5-1	TRBJ2-7	NA	NA	CASSLDGLSSYEQYF	TGCGCCAGCAGCTTAGACGGACTAAGCTCCTACGAGCAGTACTTC
TRBV19	TRBJ2-7	NA	NA	CASSIRDSGAYEQYF	TGTGCCAGTAGTATTAGGGACTCCGGGGCCTACGAGCAGTACTTC
TRBV7-2	TRBJ1-2	NA	NA	CASSFQAGGPGDGYTF	TGTGCCAGCAGCTTCCAAGCGGGGGGCCCGGGGGATGGCTACACCTTC
TRBV7-9	TRBJ1-1	NA	TRBD1	CASSSGTAQNTEAFF	TGTGCCAGCAGCTCCGGGACAGCACAGAACACTGAAGCTTTCTTT
TRBV28	TRBJ2-7	NA	NA	CASSANRAMGEQYF	TGTGCCAGCAGTGCCAACAGGGCTATGGGGGAGCAGTACTTC
TRBV30	TRBJ1-2	once	NA	CAWRGENREGGYTF	TGTGCCTGGAGAGGGGAAAACAGGGAAGGCGGCTACACCTTC
TRBV7-2	TRBJ1-2	NA	TRBD1	CASSLARTGAGYGYTF	TGTGCCAGCAGCTTAGCGCGGACAGGGGCTGGCTATGGCTACACCTTC
TRBV11-3	TRBJ2-1	once	NA	CASSLEGRNEQFF	TGTGCCAGCAGCCTAGAGGGCCGGAATGAGCAGTTCTTC
TRBV7-9	TRBJ2-3	NA	NA	CASSLISGVVDTQYF	TGTGCCAGCAGCTTAATCTCAGGGGTGGTAGATACGCAGTATTTT
TRBV14	TRBJ2-2	NA	NA	CASSRQYTGELFF	TGTGCCAGCAGCCGACAGTACACCGGGGAGCTGTTTTTT
TRBV4-1	TRBJ1-5	NA	NA	CASSQEVHRDQPQHF	TGCGCCAGCAGCCAAGAGGTCCACCGGGATCAGCCCCAGCATTTT
TRBV19	TRBJ1-5	few	NA	CASTEVRGPGQPQHF	TGTGCCAGTACTGAGGTGCGCGGTCCCGGACAGCCCCAGCATTTT
TRBV7-2	TRBJ2-1	NA	TRBD2	CASSLVGRLAGGPYNEQFF	TGTGCCAGCAGCTTAGTTGGTAGGCTAGCGGGAGGTCCCTACAATGAGCAGTTCTTC
TRBV5-1	TRBJ2-5	NA	NA	CASSLAPSGESRETQYF	TGCGCCAGCAGCTTAGCACCCTCAGGGGAGAGTAGGGAGACCCAGTACTTC
TRBV28	TRBJ1-5	NA	TRBD1	CASSLIGTGANQPQHF	TGTGCCAGCAGTTTGATAGGGACAGGGGCAAATCAGCCCCAGCATTTT
TRBV19	TRBJ2-2	NA	NA	CASSTALGPLNTGELFF	TGTGCCAGTAGTACGGCACTAGGACCGCTGAACACCGGGGAGCTGTTTTTT
TRBV28	TRBJ1-2	NA	NA	CASSLRDPAYTF	TGTGCCAGCAGTTTACGGGATCCGGCCTACACCTTC
TRBV27	TRBJ1-6	NA	TRBD1	CASTWGQENSPLHF	TGTGCCAGCACCTGGGGACAGGAAAATTCACCCCTCCACTTT
TRBV5-4	TRBJ1-1	NA	NA	CASSWGRENTEAFF	TGTGCCAGCAGCTGGGGGCGAGAGAACACTGAAGCTTTCTTT
TRBV4-3	TRBJ1-1	NA	NA	CASSHPGLADGHTEAFF	TGCGCCAGCAGCCATCCCGGACTCGCGGATGGCCACACTGAAGCTTTCTTT
TRBV15	TRBJ2-6	NA	NA	CATGLGGANVLTF	TGTGCCACGGGGCTGGGGGGGGCCAACGTCCTGACTTTC
TRBV5-4	TRBJ2-5	NA	TRBD2	CASSFGGGTETQYF	TGTGCCAGCAGCTTCGGGGGGGGTACAGAGACCCAGTACTTC
TRBV10-3	TRBJ2-2	NA	NA	CAVSGAKTNTGELFF	TGTGCCGTCAGTGGGGCTAAGACGAACACCGGGGAGCTGTTTTTT
TRBV28	TRBJ2-3	few	TRBD2	CASSSYKGLAGLTDTQYF	TGTGCCAGCAGTTCGTATAAGGGACTAGCGGGGCTCACAGATACGCAGTATTTT
TRBV4-1	TRBJ2-7	NA	TRBD2	CASSQERLAGSYEQYF	TGCGCCAGCAGCCAAGAGCGACTAGCGGGATCCTACGAGCAGTACTTC
TRBV7-2	TRBJ2-3	NA	TRBD2	CASSLLGSGYTDTQYF	TGTGCCAGCAGCTTATTGGGTAGCGGGTACACAGATACGCAGTATTTT
TRBV4-3	TRBJ2-1	NA	NA	CASSPYYVSVRNEQFF	TGCGCCAGCAGCCCTTATTACGTGTCTGTCCGGAATGAGCAGTTCTTC
TRBV25-1	TRBJ1-1	NA	NA	CASSENEGLGAFF	TGTGCCAGCAGTGAAAATGAAGGCCTAGGAGCTTTCTTT
TRBV29-1	TRBJ2-2	once	NA	CSVHGEESTGELFF	TGCAGCGTCCACGGAGAGGAGTCCACCGGGGAGCTGTTTTTT
TRBV19	TRBJ2-5	NA	TRBD2	CASSMGGAGETQYF	TGTGCCAGTAGTATGGGAGGGGCGGGGGAGACCCAGTACTTC
TRBV5-1	TRBJ1-2	few	NA	CASSLEYRGAGGYTF	TGCGCCAGCAGCTTGGAGTATCGGGGAGCGGGTGGCTACACCTTC